Sequencing of this T cell receptor beta chain was carried out in a study of blood T cell repertoires in COVID-19 (dated by TCRdb to about 2020). For context, the study as a whole: Samples from collaborators originated in the United States, Italy and Spain and spanned both the acute and convalescent phases of COVID-19. A freely available public database, intended as a resource for researchers studying the immune response to SARS-CoV-2, is where the repertoires were released. The dataset comprised deeply sampled blood TCRbeta repertoires from subjects exposed to, actively infected with, or recovered from COVID-19. Where available, HLA class I and class II types were taken from metadata supplied by the sample provider and were not determined by assay-based typing. The samples were drawn from the first 160 participants of the ongoing ImmuneRACE study and from 1,254 subjects provided by 6 global collaborators. Nearly every sample came with metadata listing a de-identified subject ID, COVID-19 status, age in years and sex. The prospective study material was composed of cDNA or gDNA derived from T cells, B-cell-depleted T cells, or PBMCs.

A note on this clone: It has no known antigen specificity. Within one base of it there is no much larger clone, and no base qualities were kept.

Reading from cysteine to phenylalanine, the CDR3 counts 19 amino acids. Of the read, only the CDR3 DNA is kept; its 57 bases are in frame from base 1. In the prospective study, participants were about 18 to 100 years old, resided in about two dozen geographic areas of the United States, and were enrolled through a virtual design. To assign participants to cohorts, the prospective study relied on clinical history that participants themselves reported in a screening survey and a study questionnaire. For ImmuneRACE Cohort 3, a participant was defined as recovered based on two consecutive negative NP/OP PCR tests, clearance by a healthcare professional, or resolution of symptoms. Mobile phlebotomists in the prospective study collected whole blood, serum and a nasopharyngeal or oropharyngeal swab from every participant. Additional blood draws and questionnaires over an approximately two-month period could optionally be provided by prospective study participants. Before DNA extraction, prospective study blood samples were shipped either frozen or at room temperature.

The immunoSEQ Assay, a bias-controlled multiplex PCR, was used to amplify TCRbeta CDR3 regions from genomic DNA. The authors' analysis ran thus. Nucleated cell counts per sample were estimated from amplification of reference gene primers within the assay. Sequence reads were collapsed and filtered to measure the absolute abundance of every unique TCRbeta CDR3 rearrangement. For each sample, productive Simpson clonality was calculated as the square root of Simpson's diversity index over productive rearrangements. In its TCRdb copy, this immuneACCESS table keeps in-frame sequences only and misses some clones. Where compared with another copy, unresolved V genes explain less than half of these, and the others have no known cause. D and trimming were read from the DNA, whereas the V and J calls and clone size are those reported in that table. The sample table lists over 150,000 clones, roughly four fifths of them with a count of one. Around 7.9% of the sample is taken by the ten largest.

The investigation overall reported the following: How much clinical and demographic metadata was included differed by source and by participant, and the metadata was provided uncurated.

The TCR was taken from a man aged 45-60 years who had recovered from COVID-19. The sequencing sample was made of PBMCs or T cells enriched from blood (not recorded which). The V gene is TRBV21-1 and the J gene is TRBJ1-1; no DNA check was done on the table's D call, TRBD1. TRBV21-1 is a known pseudogene. The CDR3 protein is CASTIPGDRDLWSGTEAFF. The nucleotide sequence reads as follows: TGTGCCAGCACCATACCGGGGGACAGGGATCTGTGGTCGGGCACTGAAGCTTTCTTT.